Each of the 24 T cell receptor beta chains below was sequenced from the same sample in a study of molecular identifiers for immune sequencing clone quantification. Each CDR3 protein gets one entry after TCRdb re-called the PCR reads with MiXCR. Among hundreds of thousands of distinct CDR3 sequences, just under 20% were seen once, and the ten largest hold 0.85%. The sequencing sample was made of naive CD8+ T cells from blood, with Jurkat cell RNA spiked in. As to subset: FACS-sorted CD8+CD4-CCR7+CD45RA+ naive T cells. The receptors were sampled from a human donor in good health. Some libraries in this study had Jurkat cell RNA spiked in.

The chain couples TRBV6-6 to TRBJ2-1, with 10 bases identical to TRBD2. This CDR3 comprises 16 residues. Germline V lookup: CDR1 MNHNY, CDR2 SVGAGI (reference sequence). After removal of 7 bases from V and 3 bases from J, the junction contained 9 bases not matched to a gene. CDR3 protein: CASTKLAGGIYNEQFF. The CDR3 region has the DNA TGTGCCAGCACCAAATTAGCGGGGGGTATCTACAATGAGCAGTTCTTC.

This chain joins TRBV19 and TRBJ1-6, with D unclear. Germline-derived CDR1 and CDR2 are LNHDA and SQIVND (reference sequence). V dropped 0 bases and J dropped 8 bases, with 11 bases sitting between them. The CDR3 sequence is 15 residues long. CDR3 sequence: CASSIDFARHSPLHF. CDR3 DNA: TGTGCCAGTAGTATAGATTTCGCAAGACATTCACCCCTCCACTTT. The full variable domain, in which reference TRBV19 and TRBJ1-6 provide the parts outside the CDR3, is DGGITQSPKYLFRKEGQNVTLSCEQNLNHDAMYWYRQDPGQGLRLIYYSQIVNDFQKGDIAEGYSVSREKKESFPLTVTSAQKNPTAFYLCASSIDFARHSPLHFGNGTRLTVT.

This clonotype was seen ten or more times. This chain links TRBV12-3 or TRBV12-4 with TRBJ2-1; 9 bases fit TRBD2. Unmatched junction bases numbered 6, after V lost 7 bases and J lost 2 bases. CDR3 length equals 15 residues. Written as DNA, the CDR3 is TGTGCCAGCAACCCAGCGGGGGGAACCTACAATGAGCAGTTCTTC. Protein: CASNPAGGTYNEQFF.

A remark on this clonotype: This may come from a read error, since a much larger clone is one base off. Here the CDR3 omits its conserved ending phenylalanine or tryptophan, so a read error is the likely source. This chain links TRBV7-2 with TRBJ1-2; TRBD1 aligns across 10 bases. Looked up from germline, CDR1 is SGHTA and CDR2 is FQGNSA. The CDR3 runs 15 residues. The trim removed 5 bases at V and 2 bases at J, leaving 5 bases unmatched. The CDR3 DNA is TGTGCCAGCAGCGATTGGGGACAGGGGAACTATGGCTACACCTTA. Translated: CASSDWGQGNYGYTL.

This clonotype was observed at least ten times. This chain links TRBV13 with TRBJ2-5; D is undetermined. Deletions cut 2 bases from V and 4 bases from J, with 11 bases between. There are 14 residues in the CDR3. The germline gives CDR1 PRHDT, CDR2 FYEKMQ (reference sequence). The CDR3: CASSLISSRETQYF. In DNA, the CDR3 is TGTGCCAGCAGCTTAATTAGCAGCCGAGAGACCCAGTACTTC.

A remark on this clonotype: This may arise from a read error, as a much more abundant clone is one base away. The CDR3 protein is CASSFGVGNQPQHF. CDR3 DNA: TGTGCCAGCAGTTTCGGTGTTGGCAATCAGCCCCAGCATTTT. J is TRBJ1-5 and V is TRBV27; D uncertain. V lost 3 bases and J 2 bases, leaving 8 bases between the germline ends. Germline lookup yields CDR1 MNHEY and CDR2 SMNVEV (reference sequence). This CDR3 comprises 14 residues.

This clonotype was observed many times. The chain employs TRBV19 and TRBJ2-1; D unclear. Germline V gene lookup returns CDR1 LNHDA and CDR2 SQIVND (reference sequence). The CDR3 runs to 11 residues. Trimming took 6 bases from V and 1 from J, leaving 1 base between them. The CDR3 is CASRSYNEQFF. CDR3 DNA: TGTGCCAGTAGGTCCTACAATGAGCAGTTCTTC.

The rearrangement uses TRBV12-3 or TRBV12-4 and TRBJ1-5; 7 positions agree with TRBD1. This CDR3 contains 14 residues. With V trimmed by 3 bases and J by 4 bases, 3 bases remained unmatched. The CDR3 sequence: CASSFQDRNQPQHF. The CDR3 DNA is TGTGCCAGCAGTTTCCAGGACAGGAATCAGCCCCAGCATTTT.

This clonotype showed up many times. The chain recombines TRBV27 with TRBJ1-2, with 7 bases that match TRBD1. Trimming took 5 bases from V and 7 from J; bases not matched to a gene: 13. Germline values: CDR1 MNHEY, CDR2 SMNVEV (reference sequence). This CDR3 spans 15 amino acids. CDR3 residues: CASSLSLTGMAGYTF. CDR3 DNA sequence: TGTGCCAGCAGTCTTTCACTGACAGGGATGGCTGGCTACACCTTC.

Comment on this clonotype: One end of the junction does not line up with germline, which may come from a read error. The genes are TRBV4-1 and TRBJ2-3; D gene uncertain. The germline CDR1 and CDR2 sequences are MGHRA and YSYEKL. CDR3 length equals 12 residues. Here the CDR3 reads CASSFDADTQCF. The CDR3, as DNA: TGCGCCAGCAGCTTTGATGCAGATACGCAGTGTTTT.

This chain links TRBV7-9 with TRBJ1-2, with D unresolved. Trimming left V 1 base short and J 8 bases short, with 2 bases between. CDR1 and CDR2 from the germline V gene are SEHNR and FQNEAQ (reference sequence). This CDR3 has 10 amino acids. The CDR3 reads CASSLGGYTF. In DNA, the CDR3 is TGTGCCAGCAGCTTAGGAGGCTACACCTTC.

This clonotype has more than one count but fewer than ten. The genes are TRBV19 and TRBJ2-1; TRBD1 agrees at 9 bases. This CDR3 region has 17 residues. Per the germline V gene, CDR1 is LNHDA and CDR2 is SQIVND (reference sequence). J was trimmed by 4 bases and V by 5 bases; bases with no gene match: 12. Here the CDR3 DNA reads TGTGCCAGTAGTGCTACAGGGGGCGAACCTATTTACAATGAGCAGTTCTTC. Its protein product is CASSATGGEPIYNEQFF.

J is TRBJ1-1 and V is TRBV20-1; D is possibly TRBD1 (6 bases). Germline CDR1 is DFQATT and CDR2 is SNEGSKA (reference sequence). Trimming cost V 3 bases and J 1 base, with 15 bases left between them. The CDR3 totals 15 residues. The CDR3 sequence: CSARGTTTKNTEAFF. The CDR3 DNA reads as TGCAGTGCTAGGGGGACAACGACTAAGAACACTGAAGCTTTCTTT.

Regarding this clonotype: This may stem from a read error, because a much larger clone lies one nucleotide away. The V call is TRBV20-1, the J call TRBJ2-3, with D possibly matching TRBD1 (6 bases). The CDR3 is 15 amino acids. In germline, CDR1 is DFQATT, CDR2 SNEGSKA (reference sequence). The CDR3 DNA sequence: TGCTGTGCTACCGGACGCAGGGGCCTTTCAGATACGCAGTATTTT. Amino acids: CCATGRRGLSDTQYF.

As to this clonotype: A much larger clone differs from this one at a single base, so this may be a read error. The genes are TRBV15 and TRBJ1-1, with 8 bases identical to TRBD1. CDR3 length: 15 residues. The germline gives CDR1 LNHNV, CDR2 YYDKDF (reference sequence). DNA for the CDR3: TGTGCCACCAGCAGAGAGACAGGGGTGGACACTGTAGCTTTCTTT. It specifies CATSRETGVDTVAFF.

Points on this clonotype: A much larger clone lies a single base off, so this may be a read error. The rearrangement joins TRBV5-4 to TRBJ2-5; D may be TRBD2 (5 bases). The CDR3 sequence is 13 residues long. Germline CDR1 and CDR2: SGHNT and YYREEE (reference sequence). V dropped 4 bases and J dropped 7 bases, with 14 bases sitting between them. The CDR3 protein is CASSLQPGGTQYF. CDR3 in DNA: TGTGCCAGCAGCCTACAGCCCGGAGGGACCCAGTACTTC.

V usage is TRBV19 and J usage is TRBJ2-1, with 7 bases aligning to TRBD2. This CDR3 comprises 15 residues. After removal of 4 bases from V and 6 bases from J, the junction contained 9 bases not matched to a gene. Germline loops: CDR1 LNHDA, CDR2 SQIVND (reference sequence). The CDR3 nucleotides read TGTGCCAGTAGTACCGGGGCTAGCGGAAGCAATGAGCAGTTCTTC. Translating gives CASSTGASGSNEQFF. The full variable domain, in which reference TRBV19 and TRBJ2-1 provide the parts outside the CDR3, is DGGITQSPKYLFRKEGQNVTLSCEQNLNHDAMYWYRQDPGQGLRLIYYSQIVNDFQKGDIAEGYSVSREKKESFPLTVTSAQKNPTAFYLCASSTGASGSNEQFFGPGTRLTVL.

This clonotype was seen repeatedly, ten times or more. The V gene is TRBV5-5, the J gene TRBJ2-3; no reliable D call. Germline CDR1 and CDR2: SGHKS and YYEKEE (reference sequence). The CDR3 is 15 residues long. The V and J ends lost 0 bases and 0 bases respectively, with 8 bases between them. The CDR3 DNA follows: TGTGCCAGCAGCTTGGAAAGGGTGAGCACAGATACGCAGTATTTT. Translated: CASSLERVSTDTQYF.

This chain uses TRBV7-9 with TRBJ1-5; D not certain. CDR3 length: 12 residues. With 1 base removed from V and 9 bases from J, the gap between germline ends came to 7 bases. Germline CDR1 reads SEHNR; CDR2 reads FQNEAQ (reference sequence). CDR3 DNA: TGTGCCAGCAGCTTAGAGGGTGCGCCCCAGCATTTT. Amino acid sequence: CASSLEGAPQHF.

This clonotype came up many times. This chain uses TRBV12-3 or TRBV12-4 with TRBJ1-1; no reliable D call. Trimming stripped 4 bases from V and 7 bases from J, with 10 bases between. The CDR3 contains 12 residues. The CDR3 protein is CASSSPSVEAFF. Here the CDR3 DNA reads TGTGCCAGCAGTTCCCCCTCCGTTGAAGCTTTCTTT.

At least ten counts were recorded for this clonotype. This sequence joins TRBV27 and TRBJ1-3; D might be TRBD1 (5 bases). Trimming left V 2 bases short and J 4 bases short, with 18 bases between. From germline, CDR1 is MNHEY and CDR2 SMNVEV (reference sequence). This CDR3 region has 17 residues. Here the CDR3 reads CASSLEGPGRAGNTIYF. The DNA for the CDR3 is TGTGCCAGCAGTTTAGAGGGACCTGGGCGAGCCGGAAACACCATATATTTT.

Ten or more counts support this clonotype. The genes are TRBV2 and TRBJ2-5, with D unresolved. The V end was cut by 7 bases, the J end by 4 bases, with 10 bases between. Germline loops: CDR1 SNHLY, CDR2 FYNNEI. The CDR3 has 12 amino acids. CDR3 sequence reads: CASINPVETQYF. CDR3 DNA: TGTGCCAGCATCAATCCCGTAGAGACCCAGTACTTC.

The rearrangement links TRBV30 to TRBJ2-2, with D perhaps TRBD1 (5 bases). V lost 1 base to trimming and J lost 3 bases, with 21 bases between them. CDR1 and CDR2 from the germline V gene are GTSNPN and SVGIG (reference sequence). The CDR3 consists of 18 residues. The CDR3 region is CAWSGRAGSSVDTGELFF. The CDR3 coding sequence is TGTGCCTGGAGTGGTCGGGCAGGGTCGTCGGTTGACACCGGGGAGCTGTTTTTT. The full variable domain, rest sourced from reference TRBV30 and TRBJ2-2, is SQTIHQWPATLVQPVGSPLSLECTVEGTSNPNLYWYRQAAGRGLQLLFYSVGIGQISSEVPQNLSASRPQDRQFILSSKKLLLSDSGFYLCAWSGRAGSSVDTGELFFGEGSRLTVL.

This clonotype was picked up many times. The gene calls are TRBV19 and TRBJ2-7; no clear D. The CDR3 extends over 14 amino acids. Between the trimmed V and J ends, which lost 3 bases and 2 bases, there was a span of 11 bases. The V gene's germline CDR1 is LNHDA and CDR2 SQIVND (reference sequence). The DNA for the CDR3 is TGTGCCAGTAGTATTTTCCCCGGTACCTACGAGCAGTACTTC. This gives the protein CASSIFPGTYEQYF.